These 13 T cell receptor beta chains were sequenced from one sample in a study of T-cell reconstitution after alpha-beta-depleted transplantation in children. Molecular barcoding with unique molecular identifiers was used for the TCRbeta library. Each CDR3 protein gets one entry after TCRdb re-called the PCR reads with MiXCR. The sample includes 190,000 or so distinct CDR3 sequences, more than 12% of them seen just once. This specimen consisted of PBMCs from the stem cell graft donor, obtained from the stem cell graft. These receptors all stem from a human donor who donated a stem cell graft to a child with acute lymphoblastic leukemia.

For this clonotype: This sequence may be a read error, since a much larger clone differs from it by one base. V and J are TRBV28 and TRBJ1-4, with a weak D call TRBD1 (5 bases). With 6 bases removed from V and 4 bases from J, the gap between germline ends came to 15 bases. Germline CDR1 reads MDHEN; CDR2 reads SYDVKM. CDR3 size: 15 residues. The CDR3 DNA reads TGTGCCAGCAGCCTGGGGGAGGCCCTTAATGAAAAACTGTTTTTT. This sequence encodes CASSLGEALNEKLFF.

This clonotype was seen ten or more times. This chain joins TRBV5-1 and TRBJ2-5; 9 nucleotides align to TRBD2. CDR1 and CDR2 (germline): SGHRS, YFSETQ. The CDR3 has 16 residues. V lost 8 bases to trimming and J lost 4 bases; unmatched junction nucleotides: 15. CDR3 bases: TGCGCCAGTTCCCCAGCGGGAGGTCGGGGAGGAGAGACCCAGTACTTC. This codes for CASSPAGGRGGETQYF.

In its sample, this clonotype was seen many times. The chain has TRBV5-1 and TRBJ2-3; 7 bases map to TRBD1. In germline, CDR1 is SGHRS, CDR2 YFSETQ. Unmatched junction bases numbered 6, after V lost 0 bases and J lost 2 bases. The CDR3 sequence is 16 residues long. The CDR3 DNA reads TGCGCCAGCAGCTTGGTGGTGGGGACAGTCACAGATACGCAGTATTTT. This sequence encodes CASSLVVGTVTDTQYF.

This clonotype was detected ten times or more. This chain joins TRBV5-5 and TRBJ2-3; D perhaps matches TRBD1 (5 bases). The ends were cut back, 5 bases at V and 5 bases at J, with 21 bases in the middle. The V gene's germline CDR1 is SGHKS and CDR2 YYEKEE (reference sequence). The length of the CDR3 is 16 residues. The DNA of the CDR3 is TGTGCCAGCAGTCTAGTAGGGGAATCGCTTGGAGATACGCAGTATTTT. Translated, it gives CASSLVGESLGDTQYF.

Concerning this clonotype itself: Given a much more abundant clone one base away, this may be a read error. This CDR3 reads CSLGPHSEQYF. Written as DNA, the CDR3 is TGCAGCCTTGGTCCACACAGCGAGCAGTACTTC. The chain joins TRBV29-1 to TRBJ2-7; D gene uncertain. The CDR3 sequence is 11 residues long. Germline-derived CDR1 and CDR2 are SQVTM and ANQGSEA. V lost 8 bases and J lost 6, with 14 bases in between.

This clonotype was recorded at least ten times. V gene TRBV11-1 combines with J gene TRBJ1-6, with D unresolved. The CDR3 consists of 13 residues. V shed 3 bases and J shed 16 bases, with 16 bases lying between them. CDR1 SGHAT and CDR2 FQDESV come from the germline V gene (reference sequence). The CDR3: CASSFFGARSLHF. CDR3 in DNA: TGTGCCAGCAGCTTTTTTGGAGCCCGGTCGCTCCACTTT.

With respect to this clonotype: This may stem from a read error, because a much larger clone lies one nucleotide away. This chain joins TRBV20-1 and TRBJ2-7; 9 bases are shared with TRBD2. CDR1 DFQATT and CDR2 SNEGSKA come from the germline V gene (reference sequence). The CDR3 is made up of 15 amino acids. Trimming removed 2 bases from V and 3 bases from J; junction bases left unmatched: 8. For the CDR3, the DNA is TGCAGTGCTAGAAAAATAGCGGGAGCCGTCTACGAGCAGTACTTC. Protein product: CSARKIAGAVYEQYF.

The table lists this clonotype with many counts. The chain links TRBV20-1 to TRBJ1-1; D is ambiguous. Looked up from germline, CDR1 is DFQATT and CDR2 is SNEGSKA (reference sequence). V lost 3 bases, J lost 3 bases, and 14 bases lay in between. There are 14 residues in the CDR3. CDR3 protein: CSASPLHPDTEAFF. The CDR3 DNA reads as TGCAGTGCTAGTCCGCTGCACCCTGACACTGAAGCTTTCTTT.

Ten or more counts support this clonotype. In DNA, the CDR3 is TGCGCCAGCAGCGGGGGGACAGCCGGTATAAGGAACACTGAAGCTTTCTTT. It is translated as CASSGGTAGIRNTEAFF. The V and J genes are TRBV10-2 and TRBJ1-1; 7 nucleotides align to TRBD1. The CDR3 loop spans 17 amino acids. Germline V lookup: CDR1 WSHSY, CDR2 SAAADI. V was pared by 6 bases and J by 1 base, with 14 bases of the junction left unmatched.

This sequence joins TRBV19 and TRBJ1-1, with no clear D. Germline CDR1 and CDR2: LNHDA and SQIVND (reference sequence). V lost 6 bases to trimming and J lost 6 bases, with 8 bases between them. CDR3 size: 11 residues. The CDR3 nucleotides are TGTGCCAGTAGGGTATTTTCTGAAGCTTTCTTT. Translating gives CASRVFSEAFF.

Ten or more counts support this clonotype. V is TRBV5-5 and J is TRBJ1-3, with unresolved D. The CDR3 sequence is 15 residues long. The germline V and J ends were trimmed by 0 bases and 2 bases, with 9 bases remaining between them. CDR1 and CDR2 (germline): SGHKS, YYEKEE (reference sequence). CDR3 DNA sequence: TGTGCCAGCAGCTTGGCCGGATGGGCTGGAAACACCATATATTTT. Encoded protein: CASSLAGWAGNTIYF.

Points on this clonotype: The germline gene is not matched at one end of the junction; a read error may be the cause. The V call is TRBV12-3 or TRBV12-4, the J call TRBJ2-7; 7 bases align to TRBD1. The CDR3 has 14 amino acids. The CDR3 sequence is CASSLGGGLYAQYF. Written as DNA, the CDR3 is TGTGCCAGCAGTTTAGGAGGGGGCCTCTACGCGCAGTACTTC.

This clonotype has at least ten counts. This CDR3 reads CASSPEAGGEYEQYF. CDR3 DNA sequence: TGTGCCAGCAGCCCGGAAGCGGGAGGGGAGTACGAGCAGTACTTC. The chain couples TRBV5-4 to TRBJ2-7; 10 nucleotides line up with TRBD2. This CDR3 comprises 15 residues. In germline, CDR1 is SGHNT, CDR2 YYREEE (reference sequence). Germline trimming cut 4 bases from V and 4 bases from J; bases unmatched to any gene: 8.